The 9 T cell receptor beta chains listed next were all sequenced from one sample in a study of beta chain features in type 1 diabetes. Since all of the isolated RNA was reverse transcribed, expressed TCRB transcripts were what got sequenced. Generated by immunoSEQ multiplex PCR, the TCRdb table keeps only in-frame clones and is missing some. This sample has 15,000 to 20,000 clones, with 50% found just once. The sample was stem cell memory CD4+ T cells from blood. These receptors were collected from a man between 18 and 29 years old in good health.

J is TRBJ2-3 and V is TRBV27; D is perhaps TRBD2 (6 bases). The CDR3 loop spans 16 amino acids. Trimming took off 3 bases at V and 0 bases at J, with 13 bases between the two ends. In germline, CDR1 is MNHEY, CDR2 SMNVEV (reference sequence). The CDR3: CASSFRGGISTDTQYF. The CDR3 DNA reads TGTGCCAGCAGTTTTAGAGGCGGGATTAGCACAGATACGCAGTATTTT.

V gene TRBV9 combines with J gene TRBJ2-1, with D unclear. Germline lookup yields CDR1 SGDLS and CDR2 YYNGEE. The CDR3 runs to 16 residues. Trimming removed 4 bases at V and 3 bases at J, with 17 bases between. The CDR3 loop reads CASSHTGGLSYNEQFF. In DNA, the CDR3 is TGTGCCAGCAGCCACACCGGTGGGCTTAGCTACAATGAGCAGTTCTTC.

This clone has more than one count but fewer than ten. The CDR3 here is CASSVGGQGLYGYTF. The CDR3 bases are TGTGCCAGCAGCGTAGGGGGACAGGGGCTCTATGGCTACACCTTC. V gene TRBV9 combines with J gene TRBJ1-2; 10 bases line up with TRBD1. CDR3 length: 15 residues. Germline V gives CDR1 SGDLS, CDR2 YYNGEE. With 0 bases clipped from V and 4 bases from J, the junction kept 3 bases outside the gene matches.

The rearrangement links TRBV7-2 to TRBJ2-3; TRBD2 agrees at 10 bases. The CDR3 has 16 amino acids. CDR1 and CDR2 from the germline V gene are SGHTA and FQGNSA. J gave up 1 base and V 4 bases, and 5 bases lay outside the gene matches. For the CDR3, the DNA is TGTGCCAGCAGCTCCCGGACTAGCGGAGGCACAGATACGCAGTATTTT. Protein: CASSSRTSGGTDTQYF.

The rearrangement uses TRBV7-3 and TRBJ1-1; a possible D gene is TRBD1 (6 bases). Germline-derived CDR1 and CDR2 are SGHTA and FQGTGA. The V gene lost 8 bases and the J gene lost 8 bases, with 15 bases spanning the gap. The CDR3 length is 12 residues. CDR3 amino acids: CASGIDDREAFF. The CDR3 region has the DNA TGTGCCAGCGGAATTGATGACAGGGAAGCTTTCTTT.

The gene calls are TRBV28 and TRBJ2-5; 7 nucleotides match TRBD2. The V gene's germline CDR1 is MDHEN and CDR2 SYDVKM. J lost 2 bases, V lost 6 bases, and 3 bases had no gene match. The CDR3 runs 13 residues. Written as DNA, the CDR3 is TGTGCCAGCAGACCGGGGGGACAAGAGACCCAGTACTTC. It encodes CASRPGGQETQYF.

The rearrangement links TRBV7-2 to TRBJ2-6; D unclear. Germline loops: CDR1 SGHTA, CDR2 FQGNSA. V shed 9 bases and J shed 3 bases, with 9 bases lying between them. The CDR3 is 13 residues long. The CDR3, as DNA: TGTGCCAGGGCCTCCTTTGGGGCCAACGTCCTGACTTTC. Translated, it gives CARASFGANVLTF.

In DNA, the CDR3 is TGTGCCAGCAGTTTTGACAGGGCAGATACGCAGTATTTT. Encoded protein: CASSFDRADTQYF. V is TRBV5-4 and J is TRBJ2-3, with 7 bases lining up with TRBD1. The CDR3 is made up of 13 amino acids. The V gene's germline CDR1 is SGHNT and CDR2 YYREEE (reference sequence). J gave up 4 bases and V 5 bases, and 4 bases lay outside the gene matches.

The rearrangement links TRBV6-5 to TRBJ2-5; possibly TRBD1 for D (5 bases). The CDR3 runs to 13 residues. With 6 bases removed from V and 0 bases from J, the gap between germline ends came to 8 bases. Per the germline V gene, CDR1 is MNHEY and CDR2 is SVGAGI. CDR3 coding DNA: TGTGCCAGCAGAAGACAGAACCAAGAGACCCAGTACTTC. It codes for CASRRQNQETQYF.